This T cell receptor beta chain was obtained from a study of T cells in lung cancer brain metastases (dated by TCRdb to 2017 to 2018). Broadly, across the study: Of the roughly 20 patients, about 17 had a history of tobacco use, with a median of roughly 41 pack-years. Of the roughly 20 patients, more than 15 received no interval therapy between resection of the primary and resection of the metastasis. Median interval between primary and brain metastasis specimen acquisition was about 350 days. The study compared TCR beta CDR3 repertoires between fully resected primary non-small cell lung cancers and paired brain metastases. A cohort of some 20 patients was included, from whom roughly 40 specimens were contributed, with one primary lung lesion and one brain metastasis obtained from each patient. Patients had a median age at first diagnosis of roughly 50 years, with roughly 9 males and about a dozen females. The average DNA integrity number was approximately 3.8 in both primary and metastatic specimens, and the two sites did not differ significantly.

A remark on this clone: The clone's antigen remains unknown. No base qualities exist here, and no much larger clone lies one base off it.

Findings and caveats that apply to the study as a whole: It was not possible to control for the effects of preoperative corticosteroids on T cell infiltration in brain metastases. Most clones were specific to a single lesion, and paired lesions overlapped only to a limited degree (mean Morisita index around 0.23). The ten most abundant clones made up a significantly larger repertoire fraction in brain metastases than primaries, suggesting clonal expansion. DNA fragmentation in the FFPE samples may have prevented recovery of the complete infiltrating T cell repertoire. Significantly fewer unique productive clones were found in brain metastases than in paired primaries (median approximately 1,500 versus 4,500).

Patients had resection either for delayed recurrence of a solitary brain metastasis or for synchronous oligometastatic disease. Patients with a history of multiple malignancies were excluded so that cancers other than NSCLC would not be included. Tumor areas were macrodissected from 4 or 5 deparaffinized roughly 9.5 um unstained sections, using marked H&E slides as a guide. All specimens were formalin-fixed and paraffin-embedded (FFPE). The AllPrep DNA/RNA FFPE Kit was used for extraction of genomic DNA. Between about 2.24 and 4.92 ug genomic DNA was input per sample, and equal DNA input was given to paired samples. TCR beta libraries were constructed with the immunoSEQ hsTCRbeta Kit, with multiplexed V and J gene primers used across two PCR steps. The pooled libraries, together with positive and negative controls, were sequenced on an Illumina MiSeq running a 100-cycle paired-end protocol. The authors processed their data as follows. Raw data were processed by the immunoSEQ vendor into normalized, annotated TCR beta repertoire reports. Richness was defined as the number of unique clones by nucleotide sequence, and the iChao1 and Efron-Thisted estimators were used to extrapolate total richness. To characterize and compare the paired lesions, the analysis used Pielou's evenness, Simpson's index, the proportional abundance of the top-ten clones, and the Morisita overlap index. TCRdb took over this immuneACCESS table, retaining in-frame rearrangements with V and J assigned. Such tables are incomplete; in checked studies, under half of the missing clones stem from an unresolved V gene, and the remainder is unexplained. V and J calls plus clone size are reproduced from that table; the DNA served to infer D and trimming. The sample contains approximately 4,500 clones, 70% to 90% of them found a single time. Jointly, the top ten make up approximately 5.8% of the sample.

The germline V gene specifies SGHTA as CDR1 and FQGNSA as CDR2. Relative to germline, V is 0 bases shorter and J is 4 bases shorter, with 4 bases between their ends. The CDR3 measures 13 amino acids from cysteine to phenylalanine. The DNA shown is the 39-base CDR3, in frame from base 1. Sequencing was carried out using tumor tissue from the primary lung tumor. The sample's cell subset or site label, decoded: primary lung cancer lesion. The V and J genes are TRBV7-2 and TRBJ2-1, with the identity of the D gene unclear. The receptor was derived from a woman in her forties or fifties with non-small cell lung cancer. The CDR3 region reads CASSLAHYNEQFF. Read as DNA, the sequence is TGTGCCAGCAGCTTAGCTCATTACAATGAGCAGTTCTTC.